This record covers a single TCR beta chain. These data come from a study of cytomegalovirus exposure and HLA in healthy donors. With 1 base removed from V and 4 bases from J, the gap between germline ends came to 14 bases. Germline loops: CDR1 SGDLS, CDR2 YYNGEE. This CDR3 has 15 residues. The data were produced by immunoSEQ multiplex PCR, yet TCRdb's version contains in-frame clones alone and is incomplete. The sample has 100,000 or so clones, around 85% seen once. The TCR originated in a woman in her twenties or thirties in good health and CMV-seronegative. The chain carries TRBV9 and TRBJ1-1; possible D gene TRBD1, 5 bases. Material: PBMCs. DNA of the CDR3: TGTGCCAGCAGCGTATCCGCAGGGCAGGCCACTGAAGCTTTCTTT. Translation: CASSVSAGQATEAFF.